The sequence of this TCR beta chain was determined in a study of blood T cell repertoires in COVID-19. Germline values: CDR1 SGDLS, CDR2 YYNGEE. The CDR3 is made up of 13 amino acids. Trimming took off 7 bases at V and 8 bases at J, with 17 bases between the two ends. The Seattle patients, enrolled during active infection, were followed longitudinally. Some clones are missing from TCRdb's copy, which holds only in-frame ones; the method was immunoSEQ multiplex PCR. The sample yields 150,000 to 200,000 clones, about nine tenths seen once. The chain combines TRBV9 with TRBJ2-3; possible D gene TRBD2, 7 bases. This receptor was identified in a woman aged 60 to 75 with COVID-19, enrolled during active disease. Sequencing was done on a sample of peripheral blood. CDR3 coding DNA: TGTGCCAGCGGGGAGGGGGATGTGAGTACGCAGTATTTT. It specifies CASGEGDVSTQYF.